The 32 T cell receptor beta chains reported below all come from one sample, sequenced in a study of neurological immune-mediated disorders. TCRdb redid the calling of the 5' RACE reads with MiXCR, one entry per CDR3 protein. The profile covers tens of thousands of distinct CDR3 sequences, with over 2% appearing a single time and about 2.4% taken by the ten largest. Material for sequencing was PBMCs. The receptors derive from a man in his fifties or sixties with multiple sclerosis.

This clonotype was detected many times. The chain's CDR3 is CASSLSLRGGTDTQYF. CDR3 nucleotide sequence: TGTGCCAGCAGCTTAAGCTTGCGGGGGGGCACAGATACGCAGTATTTT. V gene TRBV7-2 combines with J gene TRBJ2-3, with 8 bases identical to TRBD2. V was pared by 2 bases and J by 1 base, with 5 bases of the junction left unmatched. In germline, CDR1 is SGHTA, CDR2 FQGNSA. This CDR3 comprises 16 residues.

This clonotype showed up many times. This chain's CDR3 is CASSLGSSGGTDTQYF. The CDR3, as DNA: TGCGCCAGCAGCTTGGGATCCAGCGGGGGCACAGATACGCAGTATTTT. The rearrangement links TRBV5-1 to TRBJ2-3; the match to TRBD2 covers 7 bases. Germline-derived CDR1 and CDR2 are SGHRS and YFSETQ. With 0 bases clipped from V and 1 base from J, the junction kept 5 bases outside the gene matches. The CDR3 loop spans 16 amino acids.

Many counts were recorded for this clonotype. This chain uses TRBV5-1 with TRBJ2-1, with 10 bases identical to TRBD1. CDR1 SGHRS and CDR2 YFSETQ come from the germline V gene. V shed 4 bases and J 6 bases; nucleotides not matched to a gene: 4. CDR3 length: 14 residues. In nucleotides, the CDR3 is TGCGCCAGCAGCGGAGGACAGGGGGTCAATGAGCAGTTCTTC. Its protein product is CASSGGQGVNEQFF.

This clonotype was observed at least ten times. V is TRBV5-8 and J is TRBJ2-7; possibly TRBD1 for D (6 bases). Trimming stripped 0 bases from V and 5 bases from J, with 12 bases between. The CDR3 covers 14 residues. Per germline, CDR1 SGHTS and CDR2 YDEGEE. CDR3 region: CASSLGQGFHEQYF. In nucleotides, the CDR3 is TGTGCCAGCAGCTTGGGGCAGGGGTTCCACGAGCAGTACTTC. Together with reference TRBV5-8 and TRBJ2-7, the CDR3 gives the full variable domain: EAGVTQSPTHLIKTRGQQATLRCSPISGHTSVYWYQQALGLGLQFLLWYDEGEERNRGNFPPRFSGRQFPNYSSELNVNALELEDSALYLCASSLGQGFHEQYFGPGTRLTVT.

This clonotype was detected a few times. The rearrangement links TRBV20-1 to TRBJ2-3; 7 bases map to TRBD1. The germline V gene has CDR1 DFQATT and CDR2 SNEGSKA (reference sequence). V lost 6 bases to trimming and J lost 6 bases; unmatched junction nucleotides: 3. The CDR3 loop spans 11 amino acids. The CDR3 is CSAETGDTQYF. For the CDR3, the DNA is TGCAGTGCCGAGACAGGGGATACGCAGTATTTT.

In this sample, this clonotype turned up many times. V is TRBV7-2 and J is TRBJ2-2; TRBD2 might be the D (5 bases). V was clipped by 3 bases and J by 1 base, with 6 bases between them. There are 14 residues in the CDR3. CDR1 SGHTA and CDR2 FQGNSA come from the germline V gene. The CDR3 sequence is CASSLDLNTGELFF. The CDR3 DNA follows: TGTGCCAGCAGCTTGGACTTGAACACCGGGGAGCTGTTTTTT.

This clonotype was detected ten times or more. V usage is TRBV28 and J usage is TRBJ2-2; 12 nucleotides agree with TRBD1. Germline loops: CDR1 MDHEN, CDR2 SYDVKM. Trimming cost V 5 bases and J 9 bases; bases outside gene matches: 13. The CDR3 has 17 residues. CDR3 amino acids: CASSPAGTGGLWRELFF. The DNA of the CDR3 is TGTGCCAGCAGTCCAGCCGGGACAGGGGGCCTATGGAGGGAGCTGTTTTTT.

This clonotype has a count of ten or more. This chain uses TRBV21-1 with TRBJ2-6. TRBV21-1 is deemed a pseudogene. The CDR3 is 17 amino acids. CDR3 DNA sequence: TGTGCCAGCAGCAAAGCGCTAGCATGCTCTGGGGCCAACGTCCTGACTTTC. As protein: CASSKALACSGANVLTF.

This clonotype showed up many times. The chain joins TRBV29-1 to TRBJ1-2; D remains ambiguous. The CDR3 is made up of 13 amino acids. Trimming removed 2 bases from V and 0 bases from J, with 7 bases in between. Germline values: CDR1 SQVTM, CDR2 ANQGSEA. The CDR3 here is CSVEQAANYGYTF. The CDR3 coding sequence is TGCAGCGTTGAACAGGCAGCTAACTATGGCTACACCTTC.

For this clonotype: This may be a read error, as it is one base from a much larger clone. The V and J genes are TRBV7-9 and TRBJ1-5, with unresolved D. CDR3 length: 12 amino acids. Germline loops: CDR1 SEHNR, CDR2 FQNEAQ (reference sequence). CDR3 nucleotide sequence: TGTGCCAGCAGCTTGGGTGATCAGCCCCAGAATTTT. It translates to CASSLGDQPQNF.

This clonotype showed up many times. The V and J genes are TRBV4-2 and TRBJ2-3, with D perhaps given as TRBD1 or TRBD2 (5 bases each). CDR1 LGHNA and CDR2 YNFKEQ come from the germline V gene. The CDR3 consists of 16 residues. V was pared by 0 bases and J by 6 bases, with 16 bases between. CDR3 residues: CASSQDRTGWGDTQYF. The CDR3 coding sequence is TGTGCCAGCAGCCAAGATCGCACGGGGTGGGGCGATACGCAGTATTTT.

In this sample, this clonotype turned up many times. This chain links TRBV18 with TRBJ1-3; TRBD1 is a possible D gene (6 bases). This CDR3 comprises 15 residues. Germline assignment: CDR1 KGHSH and CDR2 LQKENI. V was trimmed by 6 bases and J by 0 bases, leaving 12 bases between them. This chain's CDR3 is CASSTGQSSGNTIYF. The CDR3 bases are TGTGCCAGCTCTACTGGACAGAGCTCTGGAAACACCATATATTTT.

In its sample, this clonotype was seen many times. The chain uses TRBV9 and TRBJ2-5; D is uncertain. Between the trimmed V and J ends, which lost 0 bases and 3 bases, there was a span of 6 bases. The germline CDR1 and CDR2 sequences are SGDLS and YYNGEE. This CDR3 has 13 amino acids. CDR3 in DNA: TGTGCCAGCAGCGTAGTGGCTGAAGAGACCCAGTACTTC. This encodes CASSVVAEETQYF.

This clonotype was observed many times. The chain couples TRBV7-9 to TRBJ1-5, with TRBD1 matching over 10 bases. The CDR3 has 14 residues. V was pared by 8 bases and J by 4 bases, with 5 bases of the junction left unmatched. Germline-derived CDR1 and CDR2 are SEHNR and FQNEAQ (reference sequence). For the CDR3, the DNA is TGTGCCAGCCGAGGGACAGGGGAGAATCAGCCCCAGCATTTT. It codes for CASRGTGENQPQHF.

This clonotype was detected ten times or more. This chain links TRBV5-1 with TRBJ2-7; TRBD1 matches at 7 bases. The trim removed 5 bases at V and 7 bases at J, leaving 9 bases unmatched. Germline assignment: CDR1 SGHRS and CDR2 YFSETQ. The CDR3 is 13 residues long. This chain's CDR3 is CASRSGQTTEQYF. CDR3 nucleotides: TGCGCCAGCAGGTCGGGACAGACTACGGAGCAGTACTTC. Looking up the rest from reference TRBV5-1 and TRBJ2-7 gives the full variable domain: KAGVTQTPRYLIKTRGQQVTLSCSPISGHRSVSWYQQTPGQGLQFLFEYFSETQRNKGNFPGRFSGRQFSNSRSEMNVSTLELGDSALYLCASRSGQTTEQYFGPGTRLTVT.

At least ten counts were recorded for this clonotype. The gene calls are TRBV6-2 or TRBV6-3 and TRBJ1-1; TRBD1 matches at 8 bases. CDR3 length equals 13 residues. Germline values: CDR1 MNHEY, CDR2 SVGEGT. Losses at the gene ends were 6 bases for V and 3 bases for J; bases not matched to a gene: 3. CDR3 sequence: CASRKTGDTEAFF. In nucleotides, the CDR3 is TGTGCCAGCAGGAAGACAGGGGACACTGAAGCTTTCTTT.

In its sample, this clonotype was seen many times. The genes are TRBV6-5 and TRBJ2-2, with 10 positions matching TRBD1. This CDR3 has 17 amino acids. J lost 5 bases, V lost 2 bases, and 8 bases had no gene match. Per the germline V gene, CDR1 is MNHEY and CDR2 is SVGAGI. CDR3 loop: CASSYKTTGGGTGELFF. The CDR3 nucleotides are TGTGCCAGCAGTTACAAAACGACAGGGGGCGGGACCGGGGAGCTGTTTTTT.

This clonotype has ten or more counts. The gene calls are TRBV5-1 and TRBJ1-5; weak D call: TRBD1 (5 bases). Germline CDR1 and CDR2: SGHRS and YFSETQ. V was clipped by 2 bases and J by 2 bases, with 8 bases between them. This CDR3 spans 14 amino acids. DNA for the CDR3: TGCGCCAGCAGCTTAATGGGGGGCAATCAGCCCCAGCATTTT. The encoded protein is CASSLMGGNQPQHF. Looking up the rest from reference TRBV5-1 and TRBJ1-5 gives the full variable domain: KAGVTQTPRYLIKTRGQQVTLSCSPISGHRSVSWYQQTPGQGLQFLFEYFSETQRNKGNFPGRFSGRQFSNSRSEMNVSTLELGDSALYLCASSLMGGNQPQHFGDGTRLSIL.

This clonotype occurred a few times. V is TRBV27 and J is TRBJ2-1; tentatively, D is TRBD2 (5 bases). Germline assignment: CDR1 MNHEY and CDR2 SMNVEV (reference sequence). V was shortened by 8 bases and J by 0 bases, with 11 bases between the two germline ends. The CDR3 runs to 14 residues. CDR3 in DNA: TGTGCCAGCCGTTCGGGGAGCTCCTACAATGAGCAGTTCTTC. Protein sequence: CASRSGSSYNEQFF.

This clonotype was picked up many times. V usage is TRBV24-1 and J usage is TRBJ2-1; the match to TRBD1 covers 7 bases. Looked up from germline, CDR1 is KGHDR and CDR2 is SFDVKD. Losses at the gene ends were 2 bases for V and 8 bases for J; bases not matched to a gene: 8. The CDR3 totals 15 residues. DNA for the CDR3: TGTGCCACCAGTGATTCGACCAGGGGGTCGTATGAGCAGTTCTTC. Translated, it gives CATSDSTRGSYEQFF.

The sample holds many counts of this clonotype. This chain uses TRBV5-1 with TRBJ1-1, with D possibly TRBD1 on 5 matching bases. Trimming took 5 bases from V and 4 from J, leaving 18 bases between them. Germline lookup yields CDR1 SGHRS and CDR2 YFSETQ. This CDR3 has 15 residues. CDR3 in amino acids: CASSLRGGLTTEAFF. Here the CDR3 DNA reads TGCGCCAGCAGTCTACGGGGGGGTTTAACCACTGAAGCTTTCTTT.

This clonotype was found many times. The V gene is TRBV27, the J gene TRBJ2-7; maybe TRBD1 (6 bases). This CDR3 has 14 residues. CDR1 MNHEY and CDR2 SMNVEV come from the germline V gene (reference sequence). Between the trimmed V and J ends, which lost 6 bases and 4 bases, there was a span of 16 bases. The CDR3 DNA sequence: TGTGCCAGCAGCAAGCCGGGACACTTTTACGAGCAGTACTTC. This translates into CASSKPGHFYEQYF.

This clonotype was recorded many times. The V call is TRBV9, the J call TRBJ2-1, with 8 bases fitting TRBD2. The ends lost 4 bases at V and 1 base at J; junction bases unmatched: 4. CDR3 size: 15 residues. Germline assignment: CDR1 SGDLS and CDR2 YYNGEE. CDR3 loop: CASSFSGDSYNEQFF. The CDR3, as DNA: TGTGCCAGCAGCTTTAGCGGGGATTCCTACAATGAGCAGTTCTTC.

For this clonotype: Germline and junction disagree at one end, which may indicate a read error. The gene calls are TRBV10-3 and TRBJ1-5; D ambiguous. Germline CDR1 reads ENHRY; CDR2 reads SYGVKD. This CDR3 is 13 amino acids long. CDR3 nucleotide sequence: TGTGCCATCTCAAGGGAAGGCAATCAGCCCCAGAATTTT. As protein: CAISREGNQPQNF.

This clonotype has a count of ten or more. The chain employs TRBV7-6 and TRBJ1-5; D is unclear. V was shortened by 0 bases and J by 5 bases, with 5 bases between the two germline ends. The CDR3 is 13 residues long. Looked up from germline, CDR1 is SGHVS and CDR2 is FNYEAQ. The CDR3 protein is CASSLAMDQPQHF. Here the CDR3 DNA reads TGTGCCAGCAGCTTAGCCATGGATCAGCCCCAGCATTTT.

This clonotype appeared many times. This chain uses TRBV6-5 with TRBJ2-2; 9 bases line up with TRBD2. The J segment lost 3 bases and the V segment lost 0 bases, leaving 2 bases of the junction unmatched. CDR3 length: 16 amino acids. CDR1 is MNHEY and CDR2 is SVGAGI in the germline V gene. Here the CDR3 reads CASSYSASGDTGELFF. CDR3 sequence (DNA): TGTGCCAGCAGTTACTCCGCTAGCGGGGACACCGGGGAGCTGTTTTTT.

The rearrangement uses TRBV5-1 and TRBJ2-2; D is perhaps TRBD2 (6 bases). The CDR3 covers 17 residues. Germline CDR1 and CDR2: SGHRS and YFSETQ. Trimming removed 0 bases at V and 3 bases at J, with 15 bases between. CDR3 residues: CASSLALRGLDTGELFF. The CDR3 DNA sequence: TGCGCCAGCAGCTTGGCTCTTCGGGGGTTGGACACCGGGGAGCTGTTTTTT.

This clonotype has at least ten counts. The V gene is TRBV20-1, the J gene TRBJ2-3, with D possibly TRBD2 on 6 matching bases. V lost 4 bases, J lost 2 bases, and 16 bases lay in between. This CDR3 is built from 15 residues. From germline, CDR1 is DFQATT and CDR2 SNEGSKA (reference sequence). The CDR3: CSAITGTLITDTQYF. The CDR3 bases are TGCAGTGCTATTACCGGGACTCTTATCACAGATACGCAGTATTTT.

This clonotype was picked up many times. The CDR3 DNA follows: TGCGCCAGCAGCTCAGGCGGGGGTCGCAACTATGGCTACACCTTC. Protein product: CASSSGGGRNYGYTF. This sequence joins TRBV5-1 and TRBJ1-2, with D perhaps TRBD1 (5 bases). Trimming took off 3 bases at V and 2 bases at J, with 14 bases between the two ends. The germline gives CDR1 SGHRS, CDR2 YFSETQ. There are 15 residues in the CDR3.

In its sample, this clonotype was seen many times. V and J are TRBV6-2 or TRBV6-3 and TRBJ1-5; no firm D call. The ends were cut back, 2 bases at V and 0 bases at J, with 8 bases in the middle. There are 15 residues in the CDR3. Germline V gene data show CDR1 as MNHEY and CDR2 as SVGEGT. This CDR3 reads CASSYTLNSNQPQHF. The DNA of the CDR3 is TGTGCCAGCAGTTACACCCTAAATAGCAATCAGCCCCAGCATTTT.

This clonotype occurred many times. The chain employs TRBV12-5 and TRBJ2-6; unclear D gene. This CDR3 spans 12 amino acids. V shed 6 bases and J shed 10 bases, with 10 bases lying between them. CDR1 and CDR2 (germline): LGHNT, FRNRAP. The chain's CDR3 is CASGSKSNVLTF. As DNA, the CDR3 is TGTGCTAGTGGCTCCAAATCTAACGTCCTGACTTTC.

This clonotype was detected many times. V is TRBV7-8 and J is TRBJ1-1; 7 positions agree with TRBD1. After removal of 6 bases from V and 1 base from J, the junction contained 5 bases not matched to a gene. CDR1 is SGHVS and CDR2 is FQNEAQ in the germline V gene. The CDR3 extends over 14 amino acids. CDR3 region: CASRVGTANTEAFF. CDR3 DNA: TGTGCCAGCAGGGTAGGGACAGCGAACACTGAAGCTTTCTTT.